These 9 T cell receptor beta chains originate from one sample sequenced in a study of shared clonotypes between healthy human individuals. The repertoire was sequenced with immunoSEQ multiplex PCR; TCRdb's copy has only in-frame clones and lacks some. There are around 2.5 million clones in the sample; 93% occur only once, and 0.36% lies in the top ten. The sequenced sample consisted of naive CD4+ T cells from PBMCs. Sample subset: CD45RA+ positively selected. Receptors originate from a young man in good health. Some clones in this sample may be carry-over from other donors' samples.

Details on this clone: The same CDR3 is also encoded by other DNA sequences in this sample. The chain is built from TRBV29-1 and TRBJ2-1; 7 bases fit TRBD2. Losses at the gene ends were 1 base for V and 4 bases for J; bases not matched to a gene: 1. The CDR3 has 13 amino acids. CDR1 SQVTM and CDR2 ANQGSEA come from the germline V gene. The DNA for the CDR3 is TGCAGCGTTGAAGGTAGCGGGTACAATGAGCAGTTCTTC. Amino acid sequence: CSVEGSGYNEQFF.

The chain recombines TRBV19 with TRBJ2-1; TRBD2 aligns across 9 bases. V was clipped by 3 bases and J by 4 bases; unmatched bases: 4. CDR1 and CDR2 (germline): LNHDA, SQIVND (reference sequence). CDR3 length: 15 amino acids. CDR3 in amino acids: CASSIFLAGYNEQFF. DNA for the CDR3: TGTGCCAGTAGTATTTTCCTAGCGGGATACAATGAGCAGTTCTTC.

V gene TRBV6-5 combines with J gene TRBJ2-4, with a possible D match to TRBD2 (5 bases). CDR3 size: 13 residues. V lost 6 bases, J lost 2 bases, and 8 bases lay in between. Germline V CDR1 and CDR2: MNHEY, SVGAGI. CDR3 sequence: CASRVATKNIQYF. The CDR3 DNA follows: TGTGCCAGCAGGGTAGCGACCAAAAACATTCAGTACTTC.

The chain is built from TRBV11-2 and TRBJ2-7; tentatively, D is TRBD2 (6 bases). Trimming took 2 bases from V and 1 from J, leaving 12 bases between them. The CDR3 length is 15 residues. Germline V lookup: CDR1 SGHAT, CDR2 FQNNGV. The CDR3 coding sequence is TGTGCCAGCAGCTTATCATTTAGCGGATCCTACGAGCAGTACTTC. It translates to CASSLSFSGSYEQYF.

To note about this clone: Other DNA sequences in this specimen translate into the identical CDR3. The rearrangement joins TRBV9 to TRBJ1-5; tentatively, D is TRBD1 (6 bases). The V end was cut by 0 bases, the J end by 3 bases, with 7 bases between. This CDR3 has 14 amino acids. Looked up from germline, CDR1 is SGDLS and CDR2 is YYNGEE. The CDR3 region has the DNA TGTGCCAGCAGCGTAGGGGACACCAATCAGCCCCAGCATTTT. It is translated as CASSVGDTNQPQHF. The variable domain in full, completed from reference TRBV9 and TRBJ1-5, reads DSGVTQTPKHLITATGQRVTLRCSPRSGDLSVYWYQQSLDQGLQFLIQYYNGEERAKGNILERFSAQQFPDLHSELNLSSLELGDSALYFCASSVGDTNQPQHFGDGTRLSIL.

The chain is built from TRBV18 and TRBJ2-1, with D unclear. This CDR3 has 16 amino acids. V dropped 1 base and J dropped 0 bases, with 10 bases sitting between them. Per the germline V gene, CDR1 is KGHSH and CDR2 is LQKENI. CDR3 region: CASSPRAASSYNEQFF. The CDR3, as DNA: TGTGCCAGCTCACCACGGGCGGCGAGCTCCTACAATGAGCAGTTCTTC. The full variable domain, completed using reference TRBV18 and TRBJ2-1, is NAGVMQNPRHLVRRRGQEARLRCSPMKGHSHVYWYRQLPEEGLKFMVYLQKENIIDESGMPKERFSAEFPKEGPSILRIQQVVRGDSAAYFCASSPRAASSYNEQFFGPGTRLTVL.

The chain uses TRBV30 and TRBJ2-2, with D possibly being TRBD2 (5 bases). V dropped 1 base and J dropped 8 bases, with 20 bases sitting between them. Germline V gene data show CDR1 as GTSNPN and CDR2 as SVGIG (reference sequence). The length of the CDR3 is 16 residues. CDR3 sequence: CAWSATLAPKAGELFF. The CDR3 DNA reads as TGTGCCTGGAGTGCAACGCTAGCCCCAAAGGCAGGGGAGCTGTTTTTT.

J is TRBJ2-5 and V is TRBV5-8; D gene ambiguous. Looked up from germline, CDR1 is SGHTS and CDR2 is YDEGEE. This CDR3 spans 16 amino acids. Trimming left V 0 bases short and J 0 bases short, with 12 bases between. CDR3 nucleotide sequence: TGTGCCAGCAGCTTGGAAACGCCCCAGTACCAAGAGACCCAGTACTTC. It translates to CASSLETPQYQETQYF. Together with reference TRBV5-8 and TRBJ2-5, the CDR3 gives the full variable domain: EAGVTQSPTHLIKTRGQQATLRCSPISGHTSVYWYQQALGLGLQFLLWYDEGEERNRGNFPPRFSGRQFPNYSSELNVNALELEDSALYLCASSLETPQYQETQYFGPGTRLLVL.

The chain uses TRBV28 and TRBJ2-1; D perhaps matches TRBD2 (8 bases). Trimming left V 7 bases short and J 7 bases short, with 20 bases between. Germline V gives CDR1 MDHEN, CDR2 SYDVKM. The CDR3 covers 15 residues. This CDR3 reads CASTRLGGGGNEQFF. CDR3 bases: TGTGCCAGCACTAGGTTAGGGGGCGGGGGGAATGAGCAGTTCTTC.